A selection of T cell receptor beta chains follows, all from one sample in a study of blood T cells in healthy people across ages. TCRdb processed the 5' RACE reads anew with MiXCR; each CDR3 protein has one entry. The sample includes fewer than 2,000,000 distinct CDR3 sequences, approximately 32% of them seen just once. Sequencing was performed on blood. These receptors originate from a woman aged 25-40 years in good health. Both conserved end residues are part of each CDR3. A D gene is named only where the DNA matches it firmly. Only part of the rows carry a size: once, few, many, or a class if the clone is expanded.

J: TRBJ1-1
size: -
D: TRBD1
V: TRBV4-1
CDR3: CASSQGRGRTEAFF
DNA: TGCGCCAGCAGCCAAGGCAGGGGGCGGACTGAAGCTTTCTTT

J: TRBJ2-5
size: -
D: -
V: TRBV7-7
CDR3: CASSLKGGAFRGAETQYF
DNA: TGTGCCAGCAGCTTAAAGGGAGGGGCTTTCAGGGGGGCAGAGACCCAGTACTTC

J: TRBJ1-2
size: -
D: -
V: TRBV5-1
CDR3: CASSLAMGAQANYGYTF
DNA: TGCGCCAGCAGCTTGGCCATGGGGGCCCAAGCTAACTATGGCTACACCTTC

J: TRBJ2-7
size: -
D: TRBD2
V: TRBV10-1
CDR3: CASSDVAGVHEQYF
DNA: TGCGCCAGCAGTGACGTAGCGGGAGTACACGAGCAGTACTTC

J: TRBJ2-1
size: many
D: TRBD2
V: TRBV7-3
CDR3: CASSPQGAGGQYNEQFF
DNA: TGTGCCAGCAGCCCGCAGGGAGCGGGGGGGCAATACAATGAGCAGTTCTTC

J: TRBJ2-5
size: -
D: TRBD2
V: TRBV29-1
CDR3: CSVEDPGTSMGETQYF
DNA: TGCAGCGTTGAAGATCCTGGGACTAGCATGGGGGAGACCCAGTACTTC

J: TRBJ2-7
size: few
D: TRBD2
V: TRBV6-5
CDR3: CASSLTPSTSGYEQYF
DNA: TGTGCCAGCAGCCTTACCCCCTCTACTAGCGGGTACGAGCAGTACTTC

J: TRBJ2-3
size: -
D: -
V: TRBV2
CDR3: CASSERRGRTGTQYF
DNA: TGTGCCAGCAGTGAACGGAGGGGCCGAACAGGTACGCAGTATTTT

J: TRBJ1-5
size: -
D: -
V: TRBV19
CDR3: CASSIVGENQPQHF
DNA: TGTGCCAGTAGTATAGTGGGCGAGAATCAGCCCCAGCATTTT

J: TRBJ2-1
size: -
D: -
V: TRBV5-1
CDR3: CASSLGTIWDEQFF
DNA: TGCGCCAGCAGCTTAGGGACAATATGGGATGAGCAGTTCTTC

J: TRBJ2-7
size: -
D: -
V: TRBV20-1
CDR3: CSAMQDSYEQYF
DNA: TGCAGTGCTATGCAAGACTCCTACGAGCAGTACTTC

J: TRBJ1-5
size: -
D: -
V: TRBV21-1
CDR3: CASVGRTPDRQPQHF
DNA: TGTGCCAGCGTGGGCAGGACACCTGATAGGCAGCCCCAGCATTTT

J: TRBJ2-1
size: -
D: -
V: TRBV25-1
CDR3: CASSVLHHSYNEQFF
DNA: TGTGCCAGCAGTGTTTTACACCACTCCTACAATGAGCAGTTCTTC

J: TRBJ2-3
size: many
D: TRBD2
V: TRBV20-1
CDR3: CSAYRAGLPTDTQYF
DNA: TGCAGTGCCTATAGAGCGGGACTTCCCACAGATACGCAGTATTTT

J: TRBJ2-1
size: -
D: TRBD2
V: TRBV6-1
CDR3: CASSKGLEYNEQFF
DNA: TGTGCCAGCAGTAAGGGACTAGAGTACAATGAGCAGTTCTTC

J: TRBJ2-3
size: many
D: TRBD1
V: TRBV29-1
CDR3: CSVGTGSSTDTQYF
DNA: TGCAGCGTAGGGACAGGGAGTAGCACAGATACGCAGTATTTT

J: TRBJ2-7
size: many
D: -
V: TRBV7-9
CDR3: CASSFERVYEQYF
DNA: TGTGCCAGCAGCTTTGAAAGAGTTTACGAGCAGTACTTC

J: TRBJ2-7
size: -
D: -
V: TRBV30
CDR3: CAWGARGNPYEQYF
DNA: TGTGCCTGGGGGGCGAGAGGAAATCCCTACGAGCAGTACTTC

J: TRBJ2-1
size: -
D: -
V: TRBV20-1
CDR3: CSARVAHQGNNEQFF
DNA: TGCAGTGCTAGAGTAGCCCACCAGGGCAACAATGAGCAGTTCTTC

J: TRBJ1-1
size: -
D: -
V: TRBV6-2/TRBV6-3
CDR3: CASSYSPSGTAPNTEAFF
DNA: TGTGCCAGCAGTTACTCACCTTCCGGCACAGCACCGAACACTGAAGCTTTCTTT

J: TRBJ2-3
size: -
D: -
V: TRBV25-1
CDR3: CASSESRTDTQYF
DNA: TGTGCCAGCAGTGAATCTCGCACAGATACGCAGTATTTT

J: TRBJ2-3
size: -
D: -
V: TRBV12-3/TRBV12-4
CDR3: CASSLIVAGVLDTQYF
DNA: TGTGCCAGCAGTTTAATTGTGGCCGGGGTTTTGGATACGCAGTATTTT

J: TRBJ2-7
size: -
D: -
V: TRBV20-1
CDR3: CSARDGAFEPLSSYEQYF
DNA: TGCAGTGCTAGAGATGGCGCATTTGAACCCCTTAGCTCCTACGAGCAGTACTTC

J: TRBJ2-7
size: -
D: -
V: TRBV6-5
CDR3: CASSRHPGLEVLEQYF
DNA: TGTGCCAGCAGCCGGCACCCGGGACTGGAGGTATTAGAGCAGTACTTC

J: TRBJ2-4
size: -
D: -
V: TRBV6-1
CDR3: CASRPRDLPGAKNIQYF
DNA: TGTGCCAGCAGGCCCCGGGACTTACCGGGTGCCAAAAACATTCAGTACTTC

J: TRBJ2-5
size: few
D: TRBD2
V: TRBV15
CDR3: CATSRDPAGGYQETQYF
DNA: TGTGCCACCAGCAGAGATCCCGCGGGGGGGTACCAAGAGACCCAGTACTTC

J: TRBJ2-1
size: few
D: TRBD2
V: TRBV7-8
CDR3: CASSLASGRAMYEQFF
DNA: TGTGCCAGCAGCTTAGCTAGCGGGAGGGCCATGTATGAGCAGTTCTTC

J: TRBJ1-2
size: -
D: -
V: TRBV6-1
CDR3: CASSEGGGQGYTF
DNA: TGTGCCAGCAGTGAAGGAGGGGGGCAAGGCTACACCTTC

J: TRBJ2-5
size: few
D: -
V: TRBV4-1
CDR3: CASSQYTGSQRETQYF
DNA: TGCGCCAGCAGTCAATACACAGGGAGCCAAAGAGAGACCCAGTACTTC

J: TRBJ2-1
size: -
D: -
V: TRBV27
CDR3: CASSLSRAVVTNEQFF
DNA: TGTGCCAGCAGTTTGTCTCGAGCGGTCGTTACGAATGAGCAGTTCTTC

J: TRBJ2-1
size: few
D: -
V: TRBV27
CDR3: CASSQSLVNEQFF
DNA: TGTGCCAGCAGCCAGTCCCTAGTCAATGAGCAGTTCTTC

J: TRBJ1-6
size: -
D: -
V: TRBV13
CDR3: CASSLEGISPLHF
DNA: TGTGCCAGCAGCTTAGAGGGGATTTCACCCCTCCACTTT

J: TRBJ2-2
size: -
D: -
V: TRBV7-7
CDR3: CASSLGPTGSGELFF
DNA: TGTGCCAGCAGCTTAGGGCCAACCGGGTCCGGGGAGCTGTTTTTT

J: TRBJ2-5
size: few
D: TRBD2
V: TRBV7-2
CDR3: CASSGRTSGGETYNEQYF
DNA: TGTGCCAGCAGCGGTCGGACTAGCGGGGGAGAAACCTACAATGAGCAGTACTTC

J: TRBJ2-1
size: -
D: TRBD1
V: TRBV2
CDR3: CASSGDSRSYNEQFF
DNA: TGTGCCAGCAGTGGGGACAGCCGCTCCTACAATGAGCAGTTCTTC

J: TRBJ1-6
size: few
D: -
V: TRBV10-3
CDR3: CAISESGGTLHF
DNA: TGTGCCATCAGTGAGTCGGGAGGGACCCTCCACTTT

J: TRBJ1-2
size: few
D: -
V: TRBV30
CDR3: CAWIPARVDGYTF
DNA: TGTGCCTGGATTCCGGCCAGGGTGGATGGCTACACCTTC

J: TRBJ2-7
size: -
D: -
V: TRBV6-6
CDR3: CASSYRGTAYEQYF
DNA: TGTGCCAGCAGTTACAGAGGGACTGCCTACGAGCAGTACTTC

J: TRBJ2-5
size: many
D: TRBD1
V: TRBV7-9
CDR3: CASKTGTEETQYF
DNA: TGTGCCAGCAAAACCGGGACAGAAGAGACCCAGTACTTC

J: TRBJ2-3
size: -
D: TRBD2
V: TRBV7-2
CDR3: CASSLSSGNTDTQYF
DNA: TGTGCCAGCAGCTTATCTAGCGGGAACACAGATACGCAGTATTTT

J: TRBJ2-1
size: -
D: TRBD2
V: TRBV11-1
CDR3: CASSRQDGTSGPESGGNEQFF
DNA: TGTGCCAGCAGCCGGCAGGATGGGACTAGCGGGCCCGAATCAGGAGGCAATGAGCAGTTCTTC

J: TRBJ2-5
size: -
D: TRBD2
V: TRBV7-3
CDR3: CASSFSGGAGTQYF
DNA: TGTGCCAGCAGCTTTAGCGGGGGGGCCGGGACCCAGTACTTC

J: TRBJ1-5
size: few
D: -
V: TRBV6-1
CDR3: CASSRTDSHSNQPQHF
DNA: TGTGCCAGCAGCCGGACAGATTCACATAGCAATCAGCCCCAGCATTTT

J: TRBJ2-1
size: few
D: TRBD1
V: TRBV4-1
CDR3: CASSHLGQGTHNEQFF
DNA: TGCGCCAGCAGCCACCTAGGACAGGGCACCCACAATGAGCAGTTCTTC

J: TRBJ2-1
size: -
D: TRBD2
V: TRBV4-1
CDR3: CASSQVPLAGSEQFF
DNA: TGCGCCAGCAGCCAAGTCCCCCTAGCGGGGTCTGAGCAGTTCTTC